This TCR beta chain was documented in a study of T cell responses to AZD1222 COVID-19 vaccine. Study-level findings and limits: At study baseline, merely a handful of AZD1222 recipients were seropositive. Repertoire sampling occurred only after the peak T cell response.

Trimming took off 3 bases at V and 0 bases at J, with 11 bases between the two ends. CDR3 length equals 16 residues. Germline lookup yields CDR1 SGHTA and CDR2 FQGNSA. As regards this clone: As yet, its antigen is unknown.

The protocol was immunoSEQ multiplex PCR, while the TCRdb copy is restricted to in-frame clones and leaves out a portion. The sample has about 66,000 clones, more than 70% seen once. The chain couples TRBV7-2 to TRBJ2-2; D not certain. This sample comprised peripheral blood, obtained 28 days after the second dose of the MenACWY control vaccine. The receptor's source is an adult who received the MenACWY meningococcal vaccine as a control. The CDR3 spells CASSLAPFANTGELFF. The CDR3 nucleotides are TGTGCCAGCAGCTTGGCCCCATTCGCGAACACCGGGGAGCTGTTTTTT.